Presented here are 24 T cell receptor beta chains from one specimen sequenced in a study of cytomegalovirus exposure and HLA in healthy donors. Amplification used 60 Vbeta primers and 13 Jbeta primers. The table came from immunoSEQ multiplex PCR; TCRdb's copy has only in-frame clones and leaves some out. The repertoire shows approximately 93,000 clones; the top ten hold 3% to 4%. The specimen sequenced was PBMCs. The origin of the receptors is a woman aged 25 to 39 in good health and CMV-seronegative.

The V gene is TRBV5-1, the J gene TRBJ2-7; 7 bases fit TRBD2. The germline V gene encodes CDR1 SGHRS and CDR2 YFSETQ. With V trimmed by 3 bases and J by 3 bases, 6 bases remained unmatched. The length of the CDR3 is 14 residues. The CDR3 loop is CASSSISSGYEQYF. In DNA form, the CDR3 reads TGCGCCAGCAGCTCGATCTCTAGCGGCTACGAGCAGTACTTC.

The chain is built from TRBV28 and TRBJ2-3, with TRBD1 identical over 11 bases. With 10 bases clipped from V and 3 bases from J, the junction kept 3 bases outside the gene matches. There are 13 residues in the CDR3. Germline V gene data show CDR1 as MDHEN and CDR2 as SYDVKM. CDR3 in amino acids: CATGQGATDTQYF. CDR3 bases: TGTGCCACCGGACAGGGGGCGACAGATACGCAGTATTTT.

CDR3 loop: CASGTSGSGDEQYF. DNA of the CDR3: TGCGCCAGCGGGACTAGCGGGAGTGGCGACGAGCAGTACTTC. The chain uses TRBV5-1 and TRBJ2-7, with 14 bases matching TRBD2. Trimming took 7 bases from V and 5 from J; bases not matched to a gene: 5. CDR3 length: 14 amino acids. The germline CDR1 and CDR2 sequences are SGHRS and YFSETQ.

The gene calls are TRBV11-3 and TRBJ2-5; D is perhaps TRBD1 (6 bases). Germline assignment: CDR1 SGHNT and CDR2 YENEEA. The CDR3 runs to 15 residues. V was trimmed by 4 bases and J by 0 bases, leaving 12 bases between them. The CDR3 DNA reads TGTGCCAGCAGCTCACAAACAGGGTACCAAGAGACCCAGTACTTC. Translation: CASSSQTGYQETQYF.

The chain recombines TRBV19 with TRBJ1-2; TRBD1 is a possible D gene (6 bases). Germline CDR1 LNHDA, CDR2 SQIVND (reference sequence). CDR3 length: 14 amino acids. V shed 1 base and J shed 8 bases, with 14 bases lying between them. The CDR3 DNA reads TGTGCCAGTAGTATAGTCCACAGGGTGCGCGGCTACACCTTC. As protein: CASSIVHRVRGYTF.

V usage is TRBV5-4 and J usage is TRBJ2-6; D is possibly TRBD2 (6 bases). V was shortened by 0 bases and J by 0 bases, with 7 bases between the two germline ends. Germline values: CDR1 SGHNT, CDR2 YYREEE (reference sequence). The CDR3 contains 16 residues. The CDR3 loop reads CASSLAGGSGANVLTF. The CDR3 nucleotides are TGTGCCAGCAGCTTGGCCGGGGGCTCTGGGGCCAACGTCCTGACTTTC.

The chain joins TRBV11-2 to TRBJ2-1; 11 bases map to TRBD2. The junction had 4 bases not matched to a gene; V was cut back by 3 bases and J by 15 bases. Germline values: CDR1 SGHAT, CDR2 FQNNGV. The CDR3 is 12 residues long. The chain's CDR3 is CASSFSGGAGFF. The CDR3 DNA is TGTGCCAGCAGCTTTAGCGGGGGGGCTGGGTTCTTC.

This sequence joins TRBV5-1 and TRBJ2-3; TRBD1 matches at 9 bases. Looked up from germline, CDR1 is SGHRS and CDR2 is YFSETQ. The CDR3 has 16 amino acids. Unmatched junction bases numbered 8, after V lost 3 bases and J lost 3 bases. The CDR3 sequence is CASSSTDRGATDTQYF. Here the CDR3 DNA reads TGCGCCAGCAGCTCTACGGACAGGGGTGCTACAGATACGCAGTATTTT.

The chain has TRBV13 and TRBJ2-1, with 8 bases fitting TRBD2. CDR1 is PRHDT, CDR2 FYEKMQ, per germline (reference sequence). The CDR3 loop spans 16 amino acids. Losses at the gene ends were 4 bases for V and 7 bases for J; bases not matched to a gene: 12. The CDR3 sequence is CASSSAPSGRGNEQFF. Written as DNA, the CDR3 is TGTGCCAGCAGCTCCGCCCCCAGCGGGAGAGGTAATGAGCAGTTCTTC.

The rearrangement links TRBV27 to TRBJ2-7, with D possibly matching TRBD2 (5 bases). CDR3 length equals 14 residues. Per the germline V gene, CDR1 is MNHEY and CDR2 is SMNVEV (reference sequence). Trimming left V 2 bases short and J 4 bases short, with 12 bases between. CDR3 amino acids: CASSLARGGYEQYF. In nucleotides, the CDR3 is TGTGCCAGCAGTTTAGCCCGTGGAGGTTACGAGCAGTACTTC.

CDR3 in amino acids: CASSRDREHNEQFF. The CDR3 DNA reads as TGCGCCAGCAGCCGGGACAGGGAGCACAATGAGCAGTTCTTC. This sequence joins TRBV5-1 and TRBJ2-1, with 9 bases lining up with TRBD1. Trimming at V came to 4 bases and at J to 5 bases, leaving 4 bases not matched to a gene. CDR1 is SGHRS, CDR2 YFSETQ, per germline. The length of the CDR3 is 14 residues. The variable domain in full, completed from reference TRBV5-1 and TRBJ2-1, reads KAGVTQTPRYLIKTRGQQVTLSCSPISGHRSVSWYQQTPGQGLQFLFEYFSETQRNKGNFPGRFSGRQFSNSRSEMNVSTLELGDSALYLCASSRDREHNEQFFGPGTRLTVL.

This sequence joins TRBV4-2 and TRBJ1-1, with 8 bases fitting TRBD1. The CDR3 loop spans 19 amino acids. V gave up 4 bases and J gave up 0 bases; unmatched junction bases: 16. Per germline, CDR1 LGHNA and CDR2 YNFKEQ. The CDR3 protein is CASSREDRQGAGLNTEAFF. The DNA of the CDR3 is TGTGCCAGCAGCCGTGAAGATAGGCAGGGGGCGGGTTTGAACACTGAAGCTTTCTTT.

CDR3 amino acids: CASSPFREARNEFF. In nucleotides, the CDR3 is TGTGCCAGCAGTCCGTTCCGGGAGGCCCGGAATGAGTTCTTC. This rearrangement joins TRBV28 to TRBJ2-1, with 7 bases identical to TRBD2. The CDR3 contains 14 residues. The J segment lost 14 bases and the V segment lost 5 bases, leaving 15 bases of the junction unmatched. CDR1 and CDR2 from the germline V gene are MDHEN and SYDVKM.

This sequence joins TRBV19 and TRBJ2-3, with 7 bases matching TRBD2. From germline, CDR1 is LNHDA and CDR2 SQIVND (reference sequence). The CDR3 covers 16 residues. Unmatched junction bases numbered 7, after V lost 4 bases and J lost 0 bases. The CDR3 bases are TGTGCCAGTAGTAGGTTCCGGGGGGATAGCACAGATACGCAGTATTTT. It translates to CASSRFRGDSTDTQYF. The whole variable domain, filled in from reference TRBV19 and TRBJ2-3, reads DGGITQSPKYLFRKEGQNVTLSCEQNLNHDAMYWYRQDPGQGLRLIYYSQIVNDFQKGDIAEGYSVSREKKESFPLTVTSAQKNPTAFYLCASSRFRGDSTDTQYFGPGTRLTVL.

The chain uses TRBV15 and TRBJ2-2; 7 nucleotides match TRBD1. Germline-derived CDR1 and CDR2 are LNHNV and YYDKDF (reference sequence). Trimming cost V 0 bases and J 0 bases; bases outside gene matches: 10. The CDR3 covers 19 residues. CDR3 protein: CATSRDLLTGAPNTGELFF. The DNA of the CDR3 is TGTGCCACCAGCAGAGATCTCCTAACAGGGGCCCCGAACACCGGGGAGCTGTTTTTT.

This CDR3 is CASARAADQPQHF. The CDR3 DNA follows: TGTGCCAGCGCCCGGGCAGCGGATCAGCCCCAGCATTTT. V and J are TRBV5-8 and TRBJ1-5; D unclear. CDR1 is SGHTS and CDR2 is YDEGEE in the germline V gene. The CDR3 runs to 13 residues. The V gene lost 7 bases and the J gene lost 5 bases, with 13 bases spanning the gap.

This chain uses TRBV18 with TRBJ2-5; 12 nucleotides agree with TRBD2. V trimming: 4 bases; J trimming: 4 bases; junction bases outside the gene matches: 7. The CDR3 consists of 16 residues. The V gene's germline CDR1 is KGHSH and CDR2 LQKENI. The CDR3: CASSRLAGAVGETQYF. CDR3 nucleotides: TGTGCCAGCTCACGACTAGCGGGAGCGGTTGGAGAGACCCAGTACTTC.

The chain is built from TRBV1 and TRBJ2-7; the table's D call, TRBD2, was not checked against the DNA. TRBV1 constitutes a pseudogene. The CDR3 consists of 13 residues. This CDR3 reads CTSSQGLAYEQYF. DNA for the CDR3: TGCACCAGCAGCCAAGGACTAGCCTACGAGCAGTACTTC.

The chain combines TRBV6-5 with TRBJ2-5; 8 positions agree with TRBD2. The CDR3 is 13 amino acids. The trim removed 5 bases at V and 5 bases at J, leaving 4 bases unmatched. Germline V lookup: CDR1 MNHEY, CDR2 SVGAGI. The CDR3 DNA sequence: TGTGCCAGCAGTCGGGGGGGCGATGAGACCCAGTACTTC. It translates to CASSRGGDETQYF.

J is TRBJ2-1 and V is TRBV5-8, with 8 bases identical to TRBD2. Trimming cost V 4 bases and J 8 bases; bases outside gene matches: 11. The length of the CDR3 is 15 residues. Germline lookup yields CDR1 SGHTS and CDR2 YDEGEE. CDR3 sequence (DNA): TGTGCCAGCAGCCCGATTAGGACTAGCAACGATGAGCAGTTCTTC. It translates to CASSPIRTSNDEQFF.

V gene TRBV7-3 combines with J gene TRBJ2-1; possibly TRBD2 for D (5 bases). This CDR3 has 14 residues. CDR1 and CDR2 from the germline V gene are SGHTA and FQGTGA. Between the trimmed V and J ends, which lost 1 base and 6 bases, there was a span of 10 bases. The CDR3 sequence: CASSLNPLVNEQFF. Here the CDR3 DNA reads TGTGCCAGCAGCTTAAACCCACTAGTCAATGAGCAGTTCTTC.

The V gene is TRBV19, the J gene TRBJ1-2; 7 nucleotides line up with TRBD1. CDR1 is LNHDA and CDR2 is SQIVND in the germline V gene (reference sequence). CDR3 size: 15 residues. V dropped 4 bases and J dropped 5; count of bases not matched to a gene: 10. In nucleotides, the CDR3 is TGTGCCAGTAGTAATCGCGTCGCAGGGGGATATGGCTACACCTTC. Translation: CASSNRVAGGYGYTF.

This chain uses TRBV7-6 with TRBJ1-3; TRBD1 might be the D (5 bases). The CDR3 is 16 amino acids. With 1 base removed from V and 0 bases from J, the gap between germline ends came to 10 bases. Germline V CDR1 and CDR2: SGHVS, FNYEAQ. This CDR3 reads CASSLGGTYSGNTIYF. The CDR3 bases are TGTGCCAGCAGCTTAGGCGGGACCTACTCTGGAAACACCATATATTTT.

J is TRBJ2-5 and V is TRBV5-1; 9 bases map to TRBD2. The J call is uncertain, as TRBJ2-7 better fits the DNA end. Germline V gene lookup returns CDR1 SGHRS and CDR2 YFSETQ. The CDR3 extends over 17 amino acids. CDR3 sequence (DNA): TGCGCCAGCAGCTCTGCGGCGAGCGGGAGGAGCTCCTACGAGCAGTACTTC. Amino acids: CASSSAASGRSSYEQYF.